The clone carrying this T cell receptor beta chain was seen many times. What it recognizes is unknown. CDR1 and CDR2 from the germline V gene are MDHEN and SYDVKM. V was cut by 3 bases and J by 0 bases, with 18 bases left in between. The CDR3 is 17 amino acids. From roughly 0.4 ug of RNA, a library with molecular barcoded alpha/delta and beta/gamma adaptors was made. TCRdb re-called the reads through MiXCR, storing one row per CDR3 protein. There are 42,000 or so distinct CDR3 sequences in the sample; 13% occur only once, and around 30% lies in the top ten. This record belongs to a study of read filtering for tumor transcriptome and immune sequencing. Study-wide background: DNase treatment preceded whole-transcriptome library preparation.

Study results and limitations: Sorted CD138-negative bone marrow cells were not purified T cells. Correlation between methods rose after single-read clonotypes were removed.

The specimen was a population of CD138-negative cells sorted from bone marrow. The chain couples TRBV28 to TRBJ2-7, with D tentatively TRBD1 (6 bases). The sequence derives from a donor at least 40 years old with multiple myeloma. The CDR3 loop is CASSFGEQGWSSYEQYF. The CDR3 DNA sequence: TGTGCCAGCAGTTTTGGGGAACAGGGTTGGAGCTCCTACGAGCAGTACTTC.